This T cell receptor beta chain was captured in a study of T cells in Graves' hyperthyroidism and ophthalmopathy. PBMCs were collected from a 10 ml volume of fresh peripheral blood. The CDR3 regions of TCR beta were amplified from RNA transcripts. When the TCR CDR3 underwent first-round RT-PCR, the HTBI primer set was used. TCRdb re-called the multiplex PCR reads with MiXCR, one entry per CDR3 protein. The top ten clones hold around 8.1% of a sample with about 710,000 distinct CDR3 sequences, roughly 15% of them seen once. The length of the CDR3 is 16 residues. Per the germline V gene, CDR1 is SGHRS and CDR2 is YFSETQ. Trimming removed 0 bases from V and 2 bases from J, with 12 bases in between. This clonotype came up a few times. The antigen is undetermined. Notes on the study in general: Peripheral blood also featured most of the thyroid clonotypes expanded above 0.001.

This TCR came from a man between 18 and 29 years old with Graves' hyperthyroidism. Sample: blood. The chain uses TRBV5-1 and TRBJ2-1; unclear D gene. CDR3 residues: CASSLGFARPYNEQFF. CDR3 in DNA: TGCGCCAGCAGCTTGGGGTTCGCGAGGCCCTACAATGAGCAGTTCTTC.